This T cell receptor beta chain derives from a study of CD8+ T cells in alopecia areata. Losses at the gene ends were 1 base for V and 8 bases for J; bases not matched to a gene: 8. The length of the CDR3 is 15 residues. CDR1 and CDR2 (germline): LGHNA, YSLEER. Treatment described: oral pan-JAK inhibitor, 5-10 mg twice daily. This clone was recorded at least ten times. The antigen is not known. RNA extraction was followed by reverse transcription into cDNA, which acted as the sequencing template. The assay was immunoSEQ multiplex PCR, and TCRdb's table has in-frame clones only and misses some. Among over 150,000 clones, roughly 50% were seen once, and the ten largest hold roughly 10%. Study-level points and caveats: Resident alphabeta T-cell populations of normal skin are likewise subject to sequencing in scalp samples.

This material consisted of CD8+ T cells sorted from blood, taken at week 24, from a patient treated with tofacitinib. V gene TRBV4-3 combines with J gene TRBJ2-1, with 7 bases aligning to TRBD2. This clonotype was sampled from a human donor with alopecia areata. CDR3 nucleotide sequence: TGCGCCAGCAGCCAAGCTGGCGGGGGTACCGATGAGCAGTTCTTC. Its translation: CASSQAGGGTDEQFF.